This T cell receptor (beta chain) was sequenced in a study of blood T cell repertoires in COVID-19. Study in general: Sites in the United States, Italy and Spain provided acute and convalescent COVID-19 samples. From T cells, B-cell-depleted T cells, or PBMCs came the material, which was cDNA or gDNA.

V shed 2 bases and J 3 bases; nucleotides not matched to a gene: 2. The germline V gene encodes CDR1 MNHEY and CDR2 SVGAGI. This CDR3 is 14 amino acids long. The sample holds a few counts of this clone. In the original workflow: Amplification of reference gene primers was used by the study to estimate nucleated cell counts. Libraries were prepared by immunoSEQ multiplex PCR; TCRdb keeps only in-frame clonotypes and omits some of them. The D gene and trimming were derived from the DNA, and the V and J assignments and clone size from that table. The table includes under 150,000 clones, more than 65% detected once.

This clonotype was obtained from a man aged 45-65 years with acute or convalescent COVID-19. The V and J genes are TRBV6-5 and TRBJ1-2, with 8 positions matching TRBD1. The sample consisted of peripheral blood. CDR3 protein: CASSYTGQDYGYTF. The CDR3 DNA follows: TGTGCCAGCAGTTACACGGGACAGGACTATGGCTACACCTTC.